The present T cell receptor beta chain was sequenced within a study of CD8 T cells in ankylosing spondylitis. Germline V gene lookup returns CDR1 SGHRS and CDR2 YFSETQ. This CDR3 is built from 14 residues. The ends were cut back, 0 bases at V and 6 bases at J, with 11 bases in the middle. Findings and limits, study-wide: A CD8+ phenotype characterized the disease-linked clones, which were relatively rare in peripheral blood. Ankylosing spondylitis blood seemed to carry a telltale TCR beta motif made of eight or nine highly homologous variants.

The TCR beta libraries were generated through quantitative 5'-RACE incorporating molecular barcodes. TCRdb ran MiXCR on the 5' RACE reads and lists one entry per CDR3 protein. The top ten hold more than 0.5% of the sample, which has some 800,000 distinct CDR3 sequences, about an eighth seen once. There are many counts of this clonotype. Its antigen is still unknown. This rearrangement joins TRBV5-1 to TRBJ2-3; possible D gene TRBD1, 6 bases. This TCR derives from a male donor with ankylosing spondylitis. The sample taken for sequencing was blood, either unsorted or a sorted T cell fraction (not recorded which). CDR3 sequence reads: CASSLEGTGDTQYF. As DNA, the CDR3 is TGCGCCAGCAGCTTGGAAGGAACAGGGGATACGCAGTATTTT.